A single sample is the source of the 26 T cell receptor beta chains below, sequenced in a study of T cell changes during pregnancy in multiple sclerosis. TCRdb's copy holds only in-frame clones and misses some; the assay was immunoSEQ multiplex PCR. Of over 85,000 clones detected, around 91% appear once; the ten largest clones hold around 1.8%. The sample in question was peripheral blood, obtained after pregnancy. Receptors originate from a female donor in good health, enrolled as a control in a pregnancy study.

The chain employs TRBV27 and TRBJ2-6; 7 nucleotides match TRBD1. The CDR3 is 14 residues long. Unmatched junction bases numbered 4, after V lost 5 bases and J lost 6 bases. Germline V gene lookup returns CDR1 MNHEY and CDR2 SMNVEV (reference sequence). In DNA form, the CDR3 reads TGTGCCAGCAGTCCAGACAGGGTGGCCAACGTCCTGACTTTC. Translation: CASSPDRVANVLTF.

The chain recombines TRBV19 with TRBJ2-7; weak D call: TRBD1 (6 bases). The V gene lost 6 bases and the J gene lost 1 base, with 16 bases spanning the gap. Germline assignment: CDR1 LNHDA and CDR2 SQIVND (reference sequence). This CDR3 region has 15 residues. The CDR3 loop reads CASRRQARGSYEQYF. DNA of the CDR3: TGTGCCAGTAGGCGACAGGCACGGGGATCCTACGAGCAGTACTTC.

This chain connects TRBV9 to TRBJ1-2, with a tentative D call TRBD1 (6 bases). There are 14 residues in the CDR3. Germline CDR1 is SGDLS and CDR2 is YYNGEE. V was clipped by 0 bases and J by 4 bases, with 10 bases between them. CDR3 nucleotides: TGTGCCAGCAGCGTAGGGACAGCCCTCTATGGCTACACCTTC. Translation: CASSVGTALYGYTF.

V is TRBV6-5 and J is TRBJ2-1; 11 bases align to TRBD1. The CDR3 length is 16 residues. The J segment lost 12 bases and the V segment lost 0 bases, leaving 10 bases of the junction unmatched. CDR1 and CDR2 (germline): MNHEY, SVGAGI. The CDR3 region has the DNA TGTGCCAGCAGTTACTCCCTGGGACAGGGGGGGTCTGGGCAGTTCTTC. Translated: CASSYSLGQGGSGQFF.

The V call is TRBV7-9, the J call TRBJ2-2; 13 bases match TRBD2. Looked up from germline, CDR1 is SEHNR and CDR2 is FQNEAQ (reference sequence). This CDR3 region has 16 residues. With 4 bases clipped from V and 3 bases from J, the junction kept 2 bases outside the gene matches. DNA for the CDR3: TGTGCCAGCAGCTCGGGACTAGCGGGGTACACCGGGGAGCTGTTTTTT. The encoded protein is CASSSGLAGYTGELFF.

V usage is TRBV27 and J usage is TRBJ1-1; 8 bases fit TRBD1. CDR3 length: 15 amino acids. J gave up 0 bases and V 4 bases, and 4 bases lay outside the gene matches. The germline V gene has CDR1 MNHEY and CDR2 SMNVEV (reference sequence). The CDR3 region is CASSSDRGMNTEAFF. DNA of the CDR3: TGTGCCAGCAGTTCCGACAGGGGCATGAACACTGAAGCTTTCTTT.

The chain employs TRBV18 and TRBJ1-6; TRBD1 matches 8 bases. J was trimmed by 4 bases and V by 5 bases; bases with no gene match: 7. Germline V gives CDR1 KGHSH, CDR2 LQKENI. The CDR3 consists of 16 residues. The CDR3 coding sequence is TGTGCCAGCTCAACAGGCGGGACAGGTTATAATTCACCCCTCCACTTT. Translated: CASSTGGTGYNSPLHF.

CDR3 DNA: TGTGCCAGCTCACCAGGACAGGGTGACGAGCAGTACTTC. This sequence encodes CASSPGQGDEQYF. The V gene is TRBV18, the J gene TRBJ2-7; 8 bases line up with TRBD1. V dropped 2 bases and J dropped 5; count of bases not matched to a gene: 2. The germline CDR1 and CDR2 sequences are KGHSH and LQKENI. This CDR3 region has 13 residues.

The rearrangement uses TRBV4-3 and TRBJ2-7; possibly TRBD2 for D (5 bases). Trimming shortened V by 2 bases and J by 4 bases, and 18 bases separated the two germline ends. The length of the CDR3 is 16 residues. Germline lookup yields CDR1 LGHNA and CDR2 YSLEER. The CDR3 DNA sequence: TGCGCCAGCAGCCAATCGGGCAGGACGGGAACTTACGAGCAGTACTTC. This encodes CASSQSGRTGTYEQYF.

The genes are TRBV20-1 and TRBJ2-7; maybe TRBD1 (5 bases). The length of the CDR3 is 11 residues. Germline values: CDR1 DFQATT, CDR2 SNEGSKA (reference sequence). Trimming cost V 6 bases and J 11 bases, with 17 bases left between them. CDR3 protein: CSAQGPSEEYF. As DNA, the CDR3 is TGCAGTGCCCAGGGCCCCTCCGAAGAGTACTTC.

The chain has TRBV30 and TRBJ1-5; TRBD1 aligns across 12 bases. This CDR3 has 18 residues. The ends lost 0 bases at V and 6 bases at J; junction bases unmatched: 12. Germline V gene data show CDR1 as GTSNPN and CDR2 as SVGIG (reference sequence). Here the CDR3 reads CAWSVQGGDRGLGQPQHF. CDR3 in DNA: TGTGCCTGGAGTGTACAGGGGGGGGACAGGGGGCTCGGTCAGCCCCAGCATTTT.

The CDR3 nucleotides are TGTGCCAGCAGGGGGGGGGAGGGAGAAAAACTGTTTTTT. The encoded protein is CASRGGEGEKLFF. V usage is TRBV27 and J usage is TRBJ1-4; perhaps TRBD1 as D (5 bases). Germline V gives CDR1 MNHEY, CDR2 SMNVEV (reference sequence). The V end lost 6 bases, the J end lost 8 bases, and 13 bases lay between the germline ends. This CDR3 has 13 residues.

The chain has TRBV5-4 and TRBJ1-2, with a possible D match to TRBD1 (6 bases). The V gene's germline CDR1 is SGHNT and CDR2 YYREEE (reference sequence). The length of the CDR3 is 14 residues. V shed 4 bases and J shed 4 bases, with 14 bases lying between them. CDR3 coding DNA: TGTGCCAGCAGCCCAGACAGGCGGTCCTATGGCTACACCTTC. The encoded protein is CASSPDRRSYGYTF.

The gene calls are TRBV7-9 and TRBJ2-4; 10 nucleotides agree with TRBD2. The ends lost 5 bases at V and 3 bases at J; junction bases unmatched: 16. The V gene's germline CDR1 is SEHNR and CDR2 FQNEAQ (reference sequence). This CDR3 has 19 residues. The CDR3: CASSTRALGAGGVKNIQYF. CDR3 DNA: TGTGCCAGCAGCACTCGCGCGCTGGGAGCGGGGGGGGTCAAAAACATTCAGTACTTC.

This sequence joins TRBV7-2 and TRBJ1-2; 7 bases are a match to TRBD1. The CDR3 spans 16 residues. After removal of 5 bases from V and 7 bases from J, the junction contained 16 bases not matched to a gene. From germline, CDR1 is SGHTA and CDR2 FQGNSA. CDR3 protein: CASSRPEQGRGAGYTF. Here the CDR3 DNA reads TGTGCCAGCAGCCGCCCCGAACAGGGGAGAGGTGCTGGCTACACCTTC.

The chain carries TRBV7-3 and TRBJ2-1; D possibly corresponds to TRBD1 (7 bases). V was shortened by 1 base and J by 5 bases, with 9 bases between the two germline ends. Per the germline V gene, CDR1 is SGHTA and CDR2 is FQGTGA. The CDR3 runs 14 residues. The CDR3 spells CASSLIRGDNEQFF. DNA for the CDR3: TGTGCCAGCAGCTTAATCAGGGGGGACAATGAGCAGTTCTTC. The full variable domain, in which reference TRBV7-3 and TRBJ2-1 provide the parts outside the CDR3, is GAGVSQTPSNKVTEKGKYVELRCDPISGHTALYWYRQSLGQGPEFLIYFQGTGAADDSGLPNDRFFAVRPEGSVSTLKIQRTERGDSAVYLCASSLIRGDNEQFFGPGTRLTVL.

The chain joins TRBV9 to TRBJ2-3, with 7 bases that match TRBD1. The CDR3 totals 15 residues. Germline V CDR1 and CDR2: SGDLS, YYNGEE. V lost 1 base and J lost 2; bases outside the gene matches: 4. CDR3 sequence (DNA): TGTGCCAGCAGCGTAAGGGGACAGACCACAGATACGCAGTATTTT. As protein: CASSVRGQTTDTQYF.

This clone was detected once. The chain combines TRBV11-1 with TRBJ2-5; D is undetermined. Trimming removed 2 bases from V and 5 bases from J, with 6 bases in between. Germline assignment: CDR1 SGHAT and CDR2 FQDESV (reference sequence). CDR3 length: 12 residues. CDR3 region: CASSLPLETQYF. The DNA of the CDR3 is TGTGCCAGCAGCTTACCCCTGGAGACCCAGTACTTC.

V and J are TRBV5-6 and TRBJ1-1, with D tentatively TRBD1 (5 bases). Germline values: CDR1 SGHDT, CDR2 YYEEEE. V was cut by 0 bases and J by 1 base, with 10 bases left in between. This CDR3 region has 15 residues. CDR3 sequence reads: CASSLGAQGNTEAFF. Written as DNA, the CDR3 is TGTGCCAGCAGCTTGGGGGCCCAGGGGAACACTGAAGCTTTCTTT.

This clone was found once. J is TRBJ2-7 and V is TRBV9; perhaps TRBD1 as D (6 bases). The CDR3 is made up of 14 amino acids. V lost 4 bases and J lost 7, with 18 bases in between. Germline CDR1 reads SGDLS; CDR2 reads YYNGEE. CDR3 sequence: CASSKGDITGEQYF. CDR3 DNA sequence: TGTGCCAGCAGCAAGGGGGACATCACGGGGGAGCAGTACTTC.

J is TRBJ2-6 and V is TRBV10-3; no firm D call. This CDR3 has 13 amino acids. Looked up from germline, CDR1 is ENHRY and CDR2 is SYGVKD. V was pared by 8 bases and J by 2 bases, with 7 bases between. For the CDR3, the DNA is TGTGCCATCCTTTTCCCTGGGGCCAACGTCCTGACTTTC. Its translation: CAILFPGANVLTF.

The chain is built from TRBV4-2 and TRBJ2-3; D remains unclear. Looked up from germline, CDR1 is LGHNA and CDR2 is YNFKEQ. The CDR3 runs 13 residues. V was trimmed by 0 bases and J by 10 bases, leaving 11 bases between them. The CDR3 sequence is CASSQDSRSAQYF. The CDR3 coding sequence is TGTGCCAGCAGCCAAGATTCCCGGAGTGCGCAGTATTTT.

This clone came up once. This rearrangement joins TRBV4-3 to TRBJ2-7; maybe TRBD1 (7 bases). Germline CDR1 LGHNA, CDR2 YSLEER. CDR3 length: 15 amino acids. With 0 bases removed from V and 4 bases from J, the gap between germline ends came to 13 bases. CDR3 sequence: CASSQDSGGGYEQYF. DNA of the CDR3: TGCGCCAGCAGCCAAGATTCAGGGGGAGGTTACGAGCAGTACTTC.

The chain recombines TRBV11-3 with TRBJ2-5; 13 nucleotides match TRBD2. The CDR3 is 15 residues long. The V gene end was trimmed by 5 bases and the J gene end by 3 bases; junction bases not matched to a gene: 3. Germline values: CDR1 SGHNT, CDR2 YENEEA. The CDR3 is CASSHGLAGEETQYF. CDR3 coding DNA: TGTGCCAGCAGCCACGGACTAGCGGGGGAAGAGACCCAGTACTTC.

The chain has TRBV2 and TRBJ2-1; D is possibly TRBD2 (5 bases). With 4 bases removed from V and 15 bases from J, the gap between germline ends came to 16 bases. The CDR3 sequence is 12 residues long. The germline V gene encodes CDR1 SNHLY and CDR2 FYNNEI. Written as DNA, the CDR3 is TGTGCCAGCAGTGGAATCCCTAGCTCGGGGTTCTTC. Protein product: CASSGIPSSGFF. The full variable domain, in which reference TRBV2 and TRBJ2-1 provide the parts outside the CDR3, is EPEVTQTPSHQVTQMGQEVILRCVPISNHLYFYWYRQILGQKVEFLVSFYNNEISEKSEIFDDQFSVERPDGSNFTLKIRSTKLEDSAMYFCASSGIPSSGFFGPGTRLTVL.

The CDR3 sequence: CASSQGAQGLPLHF. The CDR3 coding sequence is TGTGCCAGCAGCCAAGGAGCTCAGGGCTTACCCCTCCACTTT. The chain links TRBV14 to TRBJ1-6, with a weak D call TRBD1 (5 bases). V shed 1 base and J shed 12 bases, with 13 bases lying between them. Germline assignment: CDR1 SGHDN and CDR2 FVKESK. CDR3 length: 14 residues.